The clone carrying this T cell receptor (gamma chain) was counted a few times. TCRdb's protein for this DNA is that of a much larger clone and differs from the translation at residue 8, likely a read error; the protein shown is the DNA translation. Sequencing covered both gamma and delta TCR chains per sample. TCRdb reanalyzed the multiplex PCR reads using CATT. The table lists 25,000 to 35,000 gamma-chain clones, 1.4% to 1.5% of them singletons. The data stem from a study of γδ T cells in repeated Plasmodium falciparum infection. Across the study: Samples were taken at baseline, before some infections, and 21 days after each. Some Malian samples span acute malaria episodes; others come from no-transmission periods.

Gammadelta T cells were flow-sorted from PBMC into Vgamma9/Vdelta2+ and Vdelta2-negative populations for bulk analysis. This CDR3 has 11 residues. Looked up from germline, CDR1 is VTNTFY and CDR2 is YDVSTARD (reference sequence). The sample taken for sequencing was gamma-delta T cells from blood. V gene TRGV3 combines with J gene TRGJ1 or TRGJ2. The source of this sequence is a pool of human donors (malaria-infected and uninfected, not separated). Written as DNA, the CDR3 is TGTGCCACCTGGGACCATTATCAGAAACTCTTT. Its protein product is CATWDHYQKLF.